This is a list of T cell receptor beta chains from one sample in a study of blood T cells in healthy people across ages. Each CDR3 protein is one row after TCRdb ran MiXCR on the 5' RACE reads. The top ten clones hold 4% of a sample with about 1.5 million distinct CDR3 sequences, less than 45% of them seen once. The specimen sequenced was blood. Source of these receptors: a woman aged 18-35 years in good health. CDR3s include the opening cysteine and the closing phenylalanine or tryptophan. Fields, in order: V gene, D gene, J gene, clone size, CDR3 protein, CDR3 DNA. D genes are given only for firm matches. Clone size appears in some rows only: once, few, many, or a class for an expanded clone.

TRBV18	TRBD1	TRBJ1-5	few	CASSPRGAGNQPQHF	TGTGCCAGCTCCCCCAGGGGGGCGGGCAATCAGCCCCAGCATTTT
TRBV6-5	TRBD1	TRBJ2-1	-	CASTQTRTGGGNEQFF	TGTGCCAGCACCCAGACTCGGACAGGGGGAGGCAATGAGCAGTTCTTC
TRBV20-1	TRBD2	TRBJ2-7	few	CSARDRRQTSGTPYEQYF	TGCAGTGCTAGAGATCGCCGCCAAACTAGCGGGACTCCCTACGAGCAGTACTTC
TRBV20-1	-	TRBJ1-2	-	CSARANRPTNYGYTF	TGCAGTGCTAGAGCTAACAGGCCTACTAACTATGGCTACACCTTC
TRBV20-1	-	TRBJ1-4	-	CSARSRTNEKLFF	TGCAGTGCTAGGTCCCGGACGAATGAAAAACTGTTTTTT
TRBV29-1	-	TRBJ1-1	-	CSVPPQTLVLDTEAFF	TGCAGCGTTCCACCACAAACCTTGGTCCTGGACACTGAAGCTTTCTTT
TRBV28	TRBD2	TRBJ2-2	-	CASSLTLAGPTGELFF	TGTGCCAGCAGTTTAACACTAGCGGGACCCACCGGGGAGCTGTTTTTT
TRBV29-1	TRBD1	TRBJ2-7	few	CSVERWTGSYEQYF	TGCAGCGTTGAACGGTGGACAGGGAGCTACGAGCAGTACTTC
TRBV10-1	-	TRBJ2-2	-	CASRSGYDGELFF	TGCGCCAGCAGGTCGGGGTATGACGGGGAGCTGTTTTTT
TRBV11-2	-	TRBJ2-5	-	CASSLGGHNEQYF	TGTGCCAGCAGCTTGGGGGGTCACAATGAGCAGTACTTC
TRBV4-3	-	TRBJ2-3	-	CASSQDFLGSDTQYF	TGCGCCAGCAGCCAAGATTTCCTAGGGTCAGATACGCAGTATTTT
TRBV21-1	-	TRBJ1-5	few	CASSKSNRRCNQPQHF	TGTGCCAGCAGCAAATCCAACAGGAGGTGTAATCAGCCCCAGCATTTT
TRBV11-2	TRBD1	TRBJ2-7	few	CASSLLTGVRYEQYF	TGTGCCAGCAGCTTACTTACAGGGGTAAGATACGAGCAGTACTTC
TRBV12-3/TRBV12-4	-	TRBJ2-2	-	CDSAPGGYTGELFF	TGTGACAGCGCCCCCGGAGGGTACACCGGGGAGCTGTTTTTT
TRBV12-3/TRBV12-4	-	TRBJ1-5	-	CASSLSQVGWEQPQHF	TGTGCCAGCAGTTTAAGTCAGGTAGGGTGGGAACAGCCCCAGCATTTT
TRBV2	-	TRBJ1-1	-	CASTGSIGVTEAFF	TGTGCCAGCACCGGGTCGATTGGAGTCACTGAAGCTTTCTTT
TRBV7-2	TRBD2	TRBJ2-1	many	CASMRERGYEQFF	TGTGCCAGCATGAGGGAGCGGGGCTATGAGCAGTTCTTC
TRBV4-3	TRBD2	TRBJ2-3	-	CASSQLGLVTDTQYF	TGCGCCAGCAGCCAATTAGGACTAGTCACAGATACGCAGTATTTT
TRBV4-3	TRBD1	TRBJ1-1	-	CASSLPGGAGVHTEAFF	TGCGCCAGCAGCCTCCCAGGGGGTGCGGGGGTTCACACTGAAGCTTTCTTT
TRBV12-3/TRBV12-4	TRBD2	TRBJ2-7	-	CASTGTSGRGEQYF	TGTGCCAGCACCGGGACTAGCGGGAGAGGAGAGCAGTACTTC
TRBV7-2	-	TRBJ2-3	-	CASSLRTLASTDTQYF	TGTGCCAGCAGCTTAAGGACTTTAGCGAGCACAGATACGCAGTATTTT
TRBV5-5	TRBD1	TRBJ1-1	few	CASSSGTGYLNTEAFF	TGTGCCAGCAGCAGCGGGACAGGCTACCTGAACACTGAAGCTTTCTTT
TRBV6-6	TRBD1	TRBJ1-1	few	CASSYGTGVNTEAFF	TGTGCCAGCAGTTATGGGACAGGAGTGAACACTGAAGCTTTCTTT
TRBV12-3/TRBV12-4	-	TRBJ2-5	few	CASTMSESGTQYF	TGTGCCAGCACGATGTCGGAATCGGGGACCCAGTACTTC
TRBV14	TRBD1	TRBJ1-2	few	CASSQDREGQLGGYTF	TGTGCCAGCAGCCAAGATCGGGAGGGACAGCTGGGCGGCTACACCTTC